Following are 25 T cell receptor beta chains from one sample sequenced in a study of T cell responses to AZD1222 COVID-19 vaccine. Sequenced by immunoSEQ multiplex PCR; TCRdb stores in-frame clones only, minus some. The profile shows roughly 120,000 clones, roughly 89% of them singletons. Sample: peripheral blood, taken on day 0 of AZD1222 vaccination. The source is an adult in good health.

The chain combines TRBV21-1 with TRBJ2-1; the table's D call, TRBD2, was not checked against the DNA. TRBV21-1 is noted as a pseudogene. The CDR3 contains 15 residues. The CDR3 bases are TGTGCCAGCATGTCCCAGCGGGATAACAACAATGAGCAGTTCTTC. Protein sequence: CASMSQRDNNNEQFF.

The V call is TRBV28, the J call TRBJ2-1; D gene uncertain. V lost 4 bases to trimming and J lost 8 bases, with 9 bases between them. Per the germline V gene, CDR1 is MDHEN and CDR2 is SYDVKM. The CDR3 has 12 residues. CDR3 in DNA: TGTGCCAGCAGTTATGGGTGGGATGAGCAGTTCTTC. As protein: CASSYGWDEQFF.

This clone was seen a single time. V gene TRBV29-1 combines with J gene TRBJ2-2, with D tentatively TRBD1 (7 bases). This CDR3 comprises 12 residues. The ends were cut back, 7 bases at V and 6 bases at J, with 12 bases in the middle. From germline, CDR1 is SQVTM and CDR2 ANQGSEA. CDR3 protein: CSADRDSGELFF. The DNA of the CDR3 is TGCAGCGCCGACAGGGACTCCGGGGAGCTGTTTTTT.

The chain joins TRBV18 to TRBJ1-1; a weak D match, TRBD1 (5 bases). Germline V gene data show CDR1 as KGHSH and CDR2 as LQKENI. The CDR3 runs 14 residues. V lost 3 bases and J lost 2, with 10 bases in between. The chain's CDR3 is CASSPDGTNTEAFF. CDR3 sequence (DNA): TGTGCCAGCTCACCGGACGGGACCAACACTGAAGCTTTCTTT.

The chain uses TRBV2 and TRBJ2-7, with 7 bases aligning to TRBD2. Germline CDR1 and CDR2: SNHLY and FYNNEI. The trim removed 1 base at V and 4 bases at J, leaving 10 bases unmatched. This CDR3 has 16 amino acids. In nucleotides, the CDR3 is TGTGCCAGCAGTGAAGGGGCGGCTAGCGGAGTTTACGAGCAGTACTTC. Translating gives CASSEGAASGVYEQYF.

The chain combines TRBV2 with TRBJ1-4, with D unclear. The V end was cut by 3 bases, the J end by 1 base, with 9 bases between. The germline V gene encodes CDR1 SNHLY and CDR2 FYNNEI. The CDR3 length is 15 residues. CDR3 DNA: TGTGCCAGCAGTGATAAGGTGGGAACTAATGAAAAACTGTTTTTT. As protein: CASSDKVGTNEKLFF.

The chain has TRBV12-3 or TRBV12-4 and TRBJ1-5; no clear D gene. The CDR3 loop spans 13 amino acids. Trimming removed 2 bases at V and 3 bases at J, with 5 bases between. The CDR3 region has the DNA TGTGCCAGCAGTTTAAGCGTCAATCAGCCCCAGCATTTT. Its translation is CASSLSVNQPQHF.

The genes are TRBV6-1 and TRBJ1-3; D is unclear. Per the germline V gene, CDR1 is MNHNS and CDR2 is SASEGT. V was shortened by 2 bases and J by 4 bases, with 9 bases between the two germline ends. The CDR3 has 14 amino acids. The CDR3 coding sequence is TGTGCCAGCAGTGAATTTTTGGGGGGAAACACCATATATTTT. Encoded protein: CASSEFLGGNTIYF.

V gene TRBV5-5 combines with J gene TRBJ1-3; the D gene is possibly TRBD1 (6 bases). The CDR3 contains 17 residues. Between the trimmed V and J ends, which lost 4 bases and 0 bases, there was a span of 17 bases. CDR1 and CDR2 (germline): SGHKS, YYEKEE (reference sequence). The CDR3 sequence is CASSPGGARFSGNTIYF. The CDR3 DNA follows: TGTGCCAGCAGCCCGGGGGGGGCGCGTTTCTCTGGAAACACCATATATTTT.

The chain uses TRBV11-2 and TRBJ2-1; the D is unclear. V was pared by 0 bases and J by 7 bases, with 10 bases between. CDR1 is SGHAT, CDR2 FQNNGV, per germline. The CDR3 is 14 amino acids. CDR3 sequence reads: CASSLEGWANEQFF. CDR3 DNA sequence: TGTGCCAGCAGCTTAGAGGGTTGGGCGAATGAGCAGTTCTTC.

The chain couples TRBV25-1 to TRBJ2-3, with no clear D. Trimming shortened V by 4 bases and J by 5 bases, and 19 bases separated the two germline ends. Germline lookup yields CDR1 MGHDK and CDR2 SYGVNS. The CDR3 loop spans 16 amino acids. CDR3 nucleotide sequence: TGTGCCAGCAGTGCCTATGGTGGGGTATTGGGAGATACGCAGTATTTT. As protein: CASSAYGGVLGDTQYF.

The chain is built from TRBV5-1 and TRBJ2-5, with TRBD2 as a possible D gene (5 bases). Trimming removed 2 bases from V and 4 bases from J, with 9 bases in between. The germline V gene has CDR1 SGHRS and CDR2 YFSETQ. CDR3 length: 13 amino acids. CDR3 sequence (DNA): TGCGCCAGCAGCTTTGCAGGAGGAGAGACCCAGTACTTC. It translates to CASSFAGGETQYF.

This clone was seen only a few times. V and J are TRBV30 and TRBJ1-5; D ambiguous. V lost 0 bases to trimming and J lost 6 bases, with 12 bases between them. This CDR3 is 14 amino acids long. Germline V CDR1 and CDR2: GTSNPN, SVGIG (reference sequence). The DNA for the CDR3 is TGTGCCTGGAGTGTAGTTGGGGTACGTCAGCCCCAGCATTTT. This codes for CAWSVVGVRQPQHF.

This chain connects TRBV19 to TRBJ1-5, with 7 bases aligning to TRBD1. CDR3 size: 14 residues. Looked up from germline, CDR1 is LNHDA and CDR2 is SQIVND (reference sequence). Germline trimming cut 9 bases from V and 0 bases from J; bases unmatched to any gene: 5. The CDR3 coding sequence is TGTGCCAGATACAGGGGCTCTAGCAATCAGCCCCAGCATTTT. This gives the protein CARYRGSSNQPQHF. Combining the CDR3 with reference TRBV19 and TRBJ1-5 gives the whole variable domain DGGITQSPKYLFRKEGQNVTLSCEQNLNHDAMYWYRQDPGQGLRLIYYSQIVNDFQKGDIAEGYSVSREKKESFPLTVTSAQKNPTAFYLCARYRGSSNQPQHFGDGTRLSIL.

V gene TRBV27 combines with J gene TRBJ1-5; 7 nucleotides line up with TRBD1. The trim removed 6 bases at V and 4 bases at J, leaving 6 bases unmatched. Germline loops: CDR1 MNHEY, CDR2 SMNVEV (reference sequence). The CDR3 totals 14 residues. The CDR3 region has the DNA TGTGCCAGCAGCGCGGACAGGTCGAATCAGCCCCAGCATTTT. This sequence encodes CASSADRSNQPQHF.

This rearrangement joins TRBV4-1 to TRBJ1-1; D not resolved. This CDR3 has 14 amino acids. Germline V gives CDR1 MGHRA, CDR2 YSYEKL. Trimming left V 4 bases short and J 6 bases short, with 15 bases between. Written as DNA, the CDR3 is TGCGCCAGCAGCCCCTCCCCCTTTTACCCTGAAGCTTTCTTT. This encodes CASSPSPFYPEAFF.

CDR3 sequence: CASSLTRNTGELFF. The CDR3 coding sequence is TGTGCCAGCAGCCTGACTCGCAACACCGGGGAGCTGTTTTTT. The chain employs TRBV5-6 and TRBJ2-2; D ambiguous. Trimming pared 4 bases from V and 2 bases from J, leaving 9 bases between. Germline lookup yields CDR1 SGHDT and CDR2 YYEEEE. The length of the CDR3 is 14 residues.

The rearrangement uses TRBV19 and TRBJ1-5; weak D call: TRBD1 (5 bases). The CDR3 covers 17 residues. The germline V gene has CDR1 LNHDA and CDR2 SQIVND (reference sequence). The V end lost 3 bases, the J end lost 2 bases, and 17 bases lay between the germline ends. The CDR3 region has the DNA TGTGCCAGTAGTATTGGCCCGGGGCGCGGTGGCAATCAGCCCCAGCATTTT. This encodes CASSIGPGRGGNQPQHF. Combining the CDR3 with reference TRBV19 and TRBJ1-5 gives the whole variable domain DGGITQSPKYLFRKEGQNVTLSCEQNLNHDAMYWYRQDPGQGLRLIYYSQIVNDFQKGDIAEGYSVSREKKESFPLTVTSAQKNPTAFYLCASSIGPGRGGNQPQHFGDGTRLSIL.

The chain recombines TRBV12-3 or TRBV12-4 with TRBJ2-5; D gene unclear. V lost 3 bases, J lost 1 base, and 0 bases lay in between. The CDR3 runs to 11 residues. The CDR3, as DNA: TGTGCCAGCAGTTTCCAAGAGACCCAGTACTTC. The encoded protein is CASSFQETQYF.

This clone was found once. The chain employs TRBV28 and TRBJ2-5; D assignment may be TRBD1 or TRBD2 (5 bases each). The V end was cut by 6 bases, the J end by 5 bases, with 16 bases between. The CDR3 contains 14 residues. Per germline, CDR1 MDHEN and CDR2 SYDVKM. The CDR3 DNA follows: TGTGCCAGCAGCCCGTCGGGGAAGGGGGAGACCCAGTACTTC. Protein: CASSPSGKGETQYF.

The chain is built from TRBV27 and TRBJ2-2; 9 nucleotides agree with TRBD1. The CDR3 extends over 15 amino acids. Trimming cost V 6 bases and J 5 bases; bases outside gene matches: 7. Germline CDR1 and CDR2: MNHEY and SMNVEV (reference sequence). The CDR3 loop is CASRTGQGVTGELFF. In nucleotides, the CDR3 is TGTGCCAGCAGAACGGGACAGGGAGTAACCGGGGAGCTGTTTTTT.

The V and J genes are TRBV7-9 and TRBJ2-5; D unresolved. Trimming took 1 base from V and 1 from J, leaving 13 bases between them. Germline V gives CDR1 SEHNR, CDR2 FQNEAQ (reference sequence). The CDR3 sequence is 16 residues long. The CDR3 spells CASSLEWVDPQETQYF. In nucleotides, the CDR3 is TGTGCCAGCAGCTTAGAGTGGGTAGATCCCCAAGAGACCCAGTACTTC. Full variable domain (missing parts from reference TRBV7-9 and TRBJ2-5): DTGVSQNPRHKITKRGQNVTFRCDPISEHNRLYWYRQTLGQGPEFLTYFQNEAQLEKSRLLSDRFSAERPKGSFSTLEIQRTEQGDSAMYLCASSLEWVDPQETQYFGPGTRLLVL.

The chain recombines TRBV5-4 with TRBJ2-7; either TRBD1 or TRBD2 may fit D (6 bases each). The CDR3 consists of 15 residues. Germline CDR1 and CDR2: SGHNT and YYREEE (reference sequence). Deletions cut 2 bases from V and 3 bases from J, with 15 bases between. The CDR3 coding sequence is TGTGCCAGCAGCTTATCTGGCAGGGGAGGCTACGAGCAGTACTTC. Protein: CASSLSGRGGYEQYF.

V is TRBV30 and J is TRBJ1-6; D remains ambiguous. Per germline, CDR1 GTSNPN and CDR2 SVGIG (reference sequence). The CDR3 loop spans 15 amino acids. Trimming pared 3 bases from V and 6 bases from J, leaving 15 bases between. For the CDR3, the DNA is TGTGCCTGGAGCATCCTGGGCAGGAGTAATTCACCCCTCCACTTT. Protein: CAWSILGRSNSPLHF.

The V call is TRBV5-6, the J call TRBJ2-5, with D uncertain. The V end lost 2 bases, the J end lost 1 base, and 0 bases lay between the germline ends. The CDR3 totals 11 residues. Germline CDR1 SGHDT, CDR2 YYEEEE. The CDR3 DNA follows: TGTGCCAGCAGCTTCCAAGAGACCCAGTACTTC. Residues: CASSFQETQYF.